Below are 24 T cell receptor beta chains sequenced from a single sample in a study of T cells in Graves' hyperthyroidism and ophthalmopathy. RNA transcripts served as the template for amplifying TCR beta CDR3 regions. The primer set for the first-round RT-PCR of the TCR CDR3 was HTBI. TCRdb reprocessed the multiplex PCR reads via MiXCR and lists one record per CDR3 protein. Here the sample spans roughly 400,000 distinct CDR3 sequences, 11% to 15% being singletons. Material for sequencing was blood. Receptor source: a middle-aged man with Graves' ophthalmopathy.

This rearrangement joins TRBV10-3 to TRBJ2-7; D possibly corresponds to TRBD2 (5 bases). The germline V gene has CDR1 ENHRY and CDR2 SYGVKD. Trimming removed 9 bases from V and 4 bases from J, with 13 bases in between. The CDR3 runs to 12 residues. The CDR3 reads CAIGRGIYEQYF. CDR3 bases: TGTGCCATAGGTCGGGGAATTTACGAGCAGTACTTC.

This clonotype occurred a few times. The chain links TRBV10-2 to TRBJ2-7; D uncertain. Trimming removed 2 bases from V and 2 bases from J, with 10 bases in between. Germline CDR1 WSHSY, CDR2 SAAADI. This CDR3 is built from 14 residues. CDR3 sequence: CASSERKQTYEQYF. The CDR3 bases are TGCGCCAGCAGTGAGAGAAAGCAGACCTACGAGCAGTACTTC.

This clonotype was seen more than once but under ten times. The chain is built from TRBV7-3 and TRBJ2-1, with D unresolved. Germline-derived CDR1 and CDR2 are SGHTA and FQGTGA. V lost 5 bases and J lost 10, with 15 bases in between. The CDR3 runs 13 residues. The CDR3 protein is CASSPRVSQEQFF. In DNA, the CDR3 is TGTGCCAGCAGCCCCCGCGTTAGTCAGGAGCAGTTCTTC.

The table lists this clonotype with many counts. The chain joins TRBV7-3 to TRBJ2-1; D gene ambiguous. Trimming shortened V by 0 bases and J by 8 bases, and 8 bases separated the two germline ends. The CDR3 is 13 amino acids. Germline assignment: CDR1 SGHTA and CDR2 FQGTGA. The CDR3: CASSLTVVDEQFF. DNA of the CDR3: TGTGCCAGCAGCTTAACGGTGGTCGATGAGCAGTTCTTC. The whole variable domain, filled in from reference TRBV7-3 and TRBJ2-1, reads GAGVSQTPSNKVTEKGKYVELRCDPISGHTALYWYRQSLGQGPEFLIYFQGTGAADDSGLPNDRFFAVRPEGSVSTLKIQRTERGDSAVYLCASSLTVVDEQFFGPGTRLTVL.

The chain links TRBV28 to TRBJ2-5, with a possible D match to TRBD2 (5 bases). The V gene's germline CDR1 is MDHEN and CDR2 SYDVKM. The CDR3 length is 14 residues. Trimming removed 6 bases from V and 2 bases from J, with 13 bases in between. This chain's CDR3 is CASRPTRGQETQYF. The CDR3 nucleotides read TGTGCCAGCAGACCTACCCGGGGTCAAGAGACCCAGTACTTC. The entire variable domain, with the rest obtained from reference TRBV28 and TRBJ2-5, is as follows: DVKVTQSSRYLVKRTGEKVFLECVQDMDHENMFWYRQDPGLGLRLIYFSYDVKMKEKGDIPEGYSVSREKKERFSLILESASTNQTSMYLCASRPTRGQETQYFGPGTRLLVL.

This clonotype was found many times. The V call is TRBV7-8, the J call TRBJ2-5; 11 nucleotides line up with TRBD2. Germline V CDR1 and CDR2: SGHVS, FQNEAQ. The CDR3 runs to 15 residues. V trimming: 5 bases; J trimming: 3 bases; junction bases outside the gene matches: 5. The CDR3 protein is CASSPTSGRKETQYF. DNA for the CDR3: TGTGCCAGCAGCCCTACTAGCGGGAGAAAAGAGACCCAGTACTTC. Combining the CDR3 with reference TRBV7-8 and TRBJ2-5 gives the whole variable domain GAGVSQSPRYKVAKRGQDVALRCDPISGHVSLFWYQQALGQGPEFLTYFQNEAQLDKSGLPSDRFFAERPEGSVSTLKIQRTQQEDSAVYLCASSPTSGRKETQYFGPGTRLLVL.

This sequence joins TRBV2 and TRBJ2-3, with 10 bases that match TRBD1. The ends lost 4 bases at V and 2 bases at J; junction bases unmatched: 6. CDR1 is SNHLY, CDR2 FYNNEI, per germline. CDR3 length: 16 amino acids. The CDR3 nucleotides are TGTGCCAGCAGTGGTGACAGGGGGCGCCCCACAGATACGCAGTATTTT. Encoded protein: CASSGDRGRPTDTQYF.

There are a few counts of this clonotype. This may arise from a read error, as a much more abundant clone is one base away. The genes are TRBV3-1 and TRBJ2-7; D may be TRBD1 (5 bases). The germline CDR1 and CDR2 sequences are LGHDT and YNNKEL (reference sequence). This CDR3 region has 16 residues. The CDR3 DNA reads as TGTGCCAGCAGCGCCCCTGGGGCCAGATCCTCCTACGGGCAGTACTTC. It is translated as CASSAPGARSSYGQYF.

As for this clonotype: Just one base apart from a much larger clone, this may be a read error. The rearrangement links TRBV18 to TRBJ1-1; D is possibly TRBD1 (5 bases). Per germline, CDR1 KGHSH and CDR2 LQKENI. Trimming cost V 4 bases and J 4 bases, with 19 bases left between them. CDR3 length: 16 amino acids. In DNA form, the CDR3 reads TGTGCCAGCTCACTAACACCGGGACCGGGGTTCACTGAAGCTTTCTTT. The encoded protein is CASSLTPGPGFTEAFF.

This chain uses TRBV2 with TRBJ1-4, with a possible D match to TRBD1 (5 bases). V lost 5 bases to trimming and J lost 8 bases, with 9 bases between them. CDR3 length: 12 amino acids. CDR1 and CDR2 (germline): SNHLY, FYNNEI. CDR3 coding DNA: TGTGCCAGCAGTCGCCGGGGGGAAAAACTGTTTTTT. It is translated as CASSRRGEKLFF.

The rearrangement links TRBV7-8 to TRBJ2-6, with unresolved D. The CDR3 runs 18 residues. The ends were cut back, 7 bases at V and 0 bases at J, with 19 bases in the middle. The germline gives CDR1 SGHVS, CDR2 FQNEAQ. The CDR3 DNA reads as TGTGCCAGCAACCCCATTAGAGGCCCGATCTCTGGGGCCAACGTCCTGACTTTC. Protein: CASNPIRGPISGANVLTF. Drawing the rest from reference TRBV7-8 and TRBJ2-6, the complete variable domain is GAGVSQSPRYKVAKRGQDVALRCDPISGHVSLFWYQQALGQGPEFLTYFQNEAQLDKSGLPSDRFFAERPEGSVSTLKIQRTQQEDSAVYLCASNPIRGPISGANVLTFGAGSRLTVL.

This rearrangement joins TRBV13 to TRBJ2-7; 10 positions agree with TRBD2. The CDR3 is 16 amino acids. The trim removed 5 bases at V and 8 bases at J, leaving 15 bases unmatched. Germline CDR1 PRHDT, CDR2 FYEKMQ (reference sequence). The DNA of the CDR3 is TGTGCCAGCAGCCCAGCCCCCGGGACTAGCGCTTTCAAGCAGTACTTC. Amino acid sequence: CASSPAPGTSAFKQYF.

This clonotype was detected ten times or more. The chain employs TRBV27 and TRBJ2-1, with TRBD2 identical over 9 bases. Germline trimming cut 4 bases from V and 5 bases from J; bases unmatched to any gene: 6. CDR1 and CDR2 from the germline V gene are MNHEY and SMNVEV (reference sequence). The CDR3 consists of 15 residues. CDR3 DNA sequence: TGTGCCAGCAGTTCTCGGGCTAGCGGGAACAATGAGCAGTTCTTC. Translating it yields CASSSRASGNNEQFF.

This clonotype showed up many times. The chain combines TRBV7-9 with TRBJ2-2, with TRBD1 as a possible D gene (6 bases). The germline V and J ends were trimmed by 9 bases and 5 bases, with 16 bases remaining between them. CDR3 length: 14 residues. Germline V gene data show CDR1 as SEHNR and CDR2 as FQNEAQ (reference sequence). Written as DNA, the CDR3 is TGTGCCAGTAGAAGTGGACAGCCTACCGGGGAGCTGTTTTTT. Translating it yields CASRSGQPTGELFF.

V is TRBV28 and J is TRBJ1-4; D remains unclear. The CDR3 extends over 12 amino acids. CDR1 and CDR2 from the germline V gene are MDHEN and SYDVKM. V dropped 6 bases and J dropped 8 bases, with 10 bases sitting between them. Here the CDR3 DNA reads TGTGCCAGCAGGATGGGTTTCGAAAAACTGTTTTTT. It specifies CASRMGFEKLFF.

The rearrangement joins TRBV29-1 to TRBJ2-5; TRBD1 is a possible D gene (6 bases). The ends were cut back, 7 bases at V and 5 bases at J, with 14 bases in the middle. This CDR3 has 12 residues. CDR1 and CDR2 from the germline V gene are SQVTM and ANQGSEA. The CDR3 sequence: CSGRDIRETQYF. CDR3 DNA: TGCAGCGGCCGGGACATCCGGGAGACCCAGTACTTC.

This clonotype was counted a few times. The chain employs TRBV12-3 or TRBV12-4 and TRBJ2-1, with 8 bases lining up with TRBD2. This CDR3 region has 14 residues. J was trimmed by 5 bases and V by 7 bases; bases with no gene match: 7. The CDR3 region has the DNA TGTGCCAGCACAACGGGACTAGTGCACAATGAGCAGTTCTTC. It yields the protein CASTTGLVHNEQFF.

CDR3 bases: TGCAGCGTTGGGGACAGCACCTATGGCTACACCTTC. Residues: CSVGDSTYGYTF. This sequence joins TRBV29-1 and TRBJ1-2; 7 bases are a match to TRBD1. V dropped 4 bases and J dropped 4; count of bases not matched to a gene: 3. CDR3 length: 12 amino acids. CDR1 is SQVTM and CDR2 is ANQGSEA in the germline V gene.

The V gene is TRBV20-1, the J gene TRBJ1-1; the D gene is possibly TRBD1 (6 bases). The germline V gene encodes CDR1 DFQATT and CDR2 SNEGSKA (reference sequence). The CDR3 loop spans 13 amino acids. Trimming shortened V by 0 bases and J by 11 bases, and 16 bases separated the two germline ends. In DNA, the CDR3 is TGCAGTGCTAGAGATGAGCGTGTGGGGGCGGCTTTCTTT. It is translated as CSARDERVGAAFF.

This clonotype was seen ten or more times. The chain carries TRBV20-1 and TRBJ2-7; TRBD2 agrees at 11 bases. V lost 1 base and J lost 6; bases outside the gene matches: 14. CDR3 length: 17 amino acids. Germline lookup yields CDR1 DFQATT and CDR2 SNEGSKA (reference sequence). The CDR3 DNA reads TGCAGTGCTAGAGGCCCGATGCTTAGCGGGAGGGCCGTCGAGCAGTACTTC. Protein: CSARGPMLSGRAVEQYF.

This clonotype came up many times. The V and J genes are TRBV20-1 and TRBJ1-2, with TRBD1 matching 7 bases. The germline gives CDR1 DFQATT, CDR2 SNEGSKA (reference sequence). The CDR3 consists of 13 residues. V shed 3 bases, J shed 8 bases, and the junction held 9 bases outside the gene matches. The chain's CDR3 is CSASLTGIGGYTF. In nucleotides, the CDR3 is TGCAGTGCTAGCCTGACAGGGATCGGCGGCTACACCTTC.

This clonotype came up a few times. The chain combines TRBV20-1 with TRBJ2-7; D possibly corresponds to TRBD2 (6 bases). With 6 bases removed from V and 2 bases from J, the gap between germline ends came to 17 bases. The CDR3 is 14 residues long. Germline V lookup: CDR1 DFQATT, CDR2 SNEGSKA (reference sequence). In DNA, the CDR3 is TGCAGTGCCGCTACGCTAGCGAGAACCTACGAGCAGTACTTC. It translates to CSAATLARTYEQYF.

The chain links TRBV6-1 to TRBJ2-1; 10 bases are shared with TRBD2. Trimming took 7 bases from V and 10 from J; bases not matched to a gene: 16. Germline loops: CDR1 MNHNS, CDR2 SASEGT. CDR3 size: 16 residues. DNA of the CDR3: TGTGCCAGCACCGTCTACTGGCTAGCGGGAGCAAAGGAGCAGTTCTTC. It yields the protein CASTVYWLAGAKEQFF.

V usage is TRBV5-8 and J usage is TRBJ2-7, with D tentatively TRBD2 (5 bases). V lost 1 base and J 2 bases, leaving 10 bases between the germline ends. The CDR3 contains 14 residues. Germline V gives CDR1 SGHTS, CDR2 YDEGEE. The CDR3 loop reads CASSLNSGTYEQYF. The CDR3 nucleotides are TGTGCCAGCAGCTTGAACTCGGGGACCTACGAGCAGTACTTC.